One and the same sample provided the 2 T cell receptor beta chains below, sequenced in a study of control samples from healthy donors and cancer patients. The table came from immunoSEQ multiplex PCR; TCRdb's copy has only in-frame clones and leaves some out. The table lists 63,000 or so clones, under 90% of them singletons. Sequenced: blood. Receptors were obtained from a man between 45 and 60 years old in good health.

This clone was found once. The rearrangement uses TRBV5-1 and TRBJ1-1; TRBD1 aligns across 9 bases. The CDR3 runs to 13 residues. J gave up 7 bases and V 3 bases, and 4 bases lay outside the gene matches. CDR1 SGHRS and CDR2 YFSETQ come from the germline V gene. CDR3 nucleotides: TGCGCCAGCAGCTCGGACAGGGGAGGTGAAGCTTTCTTT. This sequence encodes CASSSDRGGEAFF.

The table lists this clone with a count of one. The CDR3: CASSLTRTNTDTQYF. Here the CDR3 DNA reads TGCGCCAGCAGCTTAACAAGGACTAACACAGATACGCAGTATTTT. The chain carries TRBV5-1 and TRBJ2-3, with D tentatively TRBD2 (6 bases). V was trimmed by 2 bases and J by 2 bases, leaving 12 bases between them. The CDR3 length is 15 residues. Germline V gene data show CDR1 as SGHRS and CDR2 as YFSETQ.